Sequencing of this TCR beta chain was carried out in a study of beta chain features in type 1 diabetes. Germline trimming cut 7 bases from V and 2 bases from J; bases unmatched to any gene: 7. The CDR3 extends over 15 amino acids. The germline gives CDR1 SGHRS, CDR2 YFSETQ. This clone was picked up a small number of times. Investigators reverse transcribed all isolated RNA, so they sequenced expressed TCRB transcripts. Regulatory, naive and central memory T cell samples averaged approximately 3.8 million reads. Some clones are missing from TCRdb's copy, which holds only in-frame ones; the method was immunoSEQ multiplex PCR. Of hundreds of thousands of clones listed, roughly 15% are singletons.

The sequence derives from a man aged 18 to 35 in good health. Source material: naive CD4+ T cells from blood. The chain couples TRBV5-1 to TRBJ2-3, with 10 bases aligning to TRBD2. This CDR3 reads CASGASGGFTDTQYF. Here the CDR3 DNA reads TGCGCCAGCGGGGCTAGCGGGGGCTTCACAGATACGCAGTATTTT.